This T cell receptor beta chain was sequenced for a study of T-cell reconstitution after alpha-beta-depleted transplantation in children (dated by TCRdb to the mid-2010s). Study-wide context: Using TCR repertoire profiling, the study followed T-cell immune reconstitution in a quantitative way in children after TCRalphabeta/CD19-depleted allogeneic hematopoietic cell transplantation. Results and caveats for the whole study, not just this receptor: Over the following months the frequencies of hyperexpanded clones went down, and after one year T-cell counts and TCRbeta diversity were mostly credited to newly produced T cells. Apparently early alphabetaT-cell count recovery about two months after transplant reportedly relied on only several hundred rapidly expanded clones derived from non-depleted graft cells. In some patients, the high TCRbeta diversity seen at day 60 was put down to recipient T cells and intrathymic progenitors that had survived conditioning.

The treatment or condition label for this specimen denotes: allogeneic hematopoietic cell transplantation with graft depleted of TCRalphabeta T cells and CD19 B cells. The children who served as transplant recipients had been given grafts of TCRalphabeta/CD19-depleted allogeneic hematopoietic cells. With respect to this clonotype: Its antigen is not yet known. Per-nucleotide qualities are absent, and no much larger clonotype sits a single base away.

Libraries were constructed by PCR. For sequencing, an Illumina HiSeq 2500 was employed. Molecular barcoding was employed in the preparation of TCR libraries, with unique molecular identifiers being used to normalize TCRbeta repertoire quantification. TCRdb itself trimmed the public reads at Q25 with fastp, ran MiXCR and retained productive beta chains. Each CDR3 protein appears once, grouped with its most common genes and DNA. This sample lists approximately 980,000 distinct CDR3 sequences; roughly 31% were detected once. Around 30% of the sample is held by the ten biggest clonotypes. The material was PBMCs, mostly from graft donor cells, obtained 360 days after TCRalphabeta/CD19-depleted stem cell transplant. The receptor's source is a boy younger than two who had a stem cell transplant for SCID, so the T cells may come from the graft donor.

The DNA reads as follows: TGTGCCAGCAGTTGGGGATTGGCGGGGCTAAGCTCCTACAATGAGCAGTTCTTC. This encodes CASSWGLAGLSSYNEQFF. This chain joins TRBV12-3 or TRBV12-4 to TRBJ2-1, with a tentative D gene TRBD2 over 6 matching bases. Including cysteine and phenylalanine, the CDR3 has 18 amino acids. Only CDR3 DNA remains: 54 bases, in frame from the first base. At the junction V is shortened by 4 bases and J by 0 bases, with 19 bases in between.